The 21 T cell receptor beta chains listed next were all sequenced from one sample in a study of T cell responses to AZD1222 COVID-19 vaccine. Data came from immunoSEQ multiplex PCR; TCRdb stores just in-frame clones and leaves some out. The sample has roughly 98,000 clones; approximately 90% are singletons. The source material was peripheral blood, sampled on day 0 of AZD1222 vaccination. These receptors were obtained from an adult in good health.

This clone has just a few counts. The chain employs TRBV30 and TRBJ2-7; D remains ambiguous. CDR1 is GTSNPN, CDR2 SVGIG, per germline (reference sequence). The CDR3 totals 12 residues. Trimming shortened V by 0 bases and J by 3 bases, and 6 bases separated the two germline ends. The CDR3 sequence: CAWSVSHYEQYF. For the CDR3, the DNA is TGTGCCTGGAGTGTATCACACTACGAGCAGTACTTC.

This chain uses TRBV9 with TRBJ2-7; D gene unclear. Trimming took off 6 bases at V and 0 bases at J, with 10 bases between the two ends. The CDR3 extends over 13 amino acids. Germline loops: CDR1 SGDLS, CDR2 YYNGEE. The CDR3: CASTDESSYEQYF. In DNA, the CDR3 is TGTGCCAGCACTGATGAAAGCTCCTACGAGCAGTACTTC.

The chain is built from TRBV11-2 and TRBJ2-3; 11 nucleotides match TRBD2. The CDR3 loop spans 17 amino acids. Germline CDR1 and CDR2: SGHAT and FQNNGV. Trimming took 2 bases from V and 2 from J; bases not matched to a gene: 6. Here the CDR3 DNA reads TGTGCCAGCAGCTTAACCCGACTAGCGGGAATCACAGATACGCAGTATTTT. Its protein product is CASSLTRLAGITDTQYF.

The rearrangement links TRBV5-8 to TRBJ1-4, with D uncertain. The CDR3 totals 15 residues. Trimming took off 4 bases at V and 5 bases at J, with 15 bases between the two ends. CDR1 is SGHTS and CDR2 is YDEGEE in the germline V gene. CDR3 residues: CASSPRARLNEKLFF. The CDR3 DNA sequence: TGTGCCAGCAGCCCCCGGGCCCGACTAAATGAAAAACTGTTTTTT.

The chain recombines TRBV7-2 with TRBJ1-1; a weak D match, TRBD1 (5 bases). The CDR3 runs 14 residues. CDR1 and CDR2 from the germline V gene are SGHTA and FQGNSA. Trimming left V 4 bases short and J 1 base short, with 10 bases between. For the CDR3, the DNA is TGTGCCAGCAGCTCCTCGGGGGGGAACACTGAAGCTTTCTTT. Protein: CASSSSGGNTEAFF.

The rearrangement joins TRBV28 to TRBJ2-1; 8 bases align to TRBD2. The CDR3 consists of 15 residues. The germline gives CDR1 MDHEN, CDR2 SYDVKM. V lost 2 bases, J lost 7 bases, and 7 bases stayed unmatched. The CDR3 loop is CASSLRGRPGNEQFF. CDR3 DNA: TGTGCCAGCAGTTTACGCGGGAGGCCGGGTAATGAGCAGTTCTTC.

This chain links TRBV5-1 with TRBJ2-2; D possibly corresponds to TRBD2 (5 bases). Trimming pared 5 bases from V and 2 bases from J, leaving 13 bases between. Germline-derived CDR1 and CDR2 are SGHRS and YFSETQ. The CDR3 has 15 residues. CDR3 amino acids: CASSYLGENTGELFF. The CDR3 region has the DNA TGCGCCAGCAGTTATCTCGGGGAAAACACCGGGGAGCTGTTTTTT.

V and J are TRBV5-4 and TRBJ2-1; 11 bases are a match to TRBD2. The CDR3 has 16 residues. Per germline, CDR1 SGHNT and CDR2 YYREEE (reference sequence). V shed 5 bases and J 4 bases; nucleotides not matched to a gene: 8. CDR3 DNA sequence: TGTGCCAGCAGGGGGGGACTAGCGGAAGGATACAATGAGCAGTTCTTC. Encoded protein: CASRGGLAEGYNEQFF.

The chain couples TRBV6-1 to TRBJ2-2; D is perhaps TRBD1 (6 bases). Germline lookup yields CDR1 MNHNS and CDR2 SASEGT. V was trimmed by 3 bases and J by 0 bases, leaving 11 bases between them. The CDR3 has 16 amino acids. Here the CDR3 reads CASSETGVANTGELFF. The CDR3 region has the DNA TGTGCCAGCAGTGAGACAGGAGTGGCGAACACCGGGGAGCTGTTTTTT.

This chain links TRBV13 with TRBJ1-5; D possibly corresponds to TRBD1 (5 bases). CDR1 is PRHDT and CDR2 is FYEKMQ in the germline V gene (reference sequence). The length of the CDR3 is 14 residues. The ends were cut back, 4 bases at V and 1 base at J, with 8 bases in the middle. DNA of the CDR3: TGTGCCAGCAGCTATTCAGGGAGCAATCAGCCCCAGCATTTT. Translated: CASSYSGSNQPQHF.

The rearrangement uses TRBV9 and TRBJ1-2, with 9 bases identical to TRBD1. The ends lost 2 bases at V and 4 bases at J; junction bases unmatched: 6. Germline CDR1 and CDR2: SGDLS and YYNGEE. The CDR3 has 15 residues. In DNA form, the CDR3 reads TGTGCCAGCAGCGTTCAGACGACAGGGGGCTATGGCTACACCTTC. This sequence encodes CASSVQTTGGYGYTF.

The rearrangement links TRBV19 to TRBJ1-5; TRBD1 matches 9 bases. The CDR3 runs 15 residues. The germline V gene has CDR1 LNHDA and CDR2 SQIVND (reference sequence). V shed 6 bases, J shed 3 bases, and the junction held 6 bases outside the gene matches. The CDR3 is CASSWDREDNQPQHF. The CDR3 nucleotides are TGTGCCAGTAGCTGGGACAGGGAGGACAATCAGCCCCAGCATTTT.

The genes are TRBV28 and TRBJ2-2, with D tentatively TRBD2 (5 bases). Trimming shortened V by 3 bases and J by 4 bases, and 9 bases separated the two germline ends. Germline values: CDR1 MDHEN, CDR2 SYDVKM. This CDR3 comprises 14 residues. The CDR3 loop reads CASSLSGSTGELFF. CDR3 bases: TGTGCCAGCAGTTTGTCGGGAAGCACCGGGGAGCTGTTTTTT.

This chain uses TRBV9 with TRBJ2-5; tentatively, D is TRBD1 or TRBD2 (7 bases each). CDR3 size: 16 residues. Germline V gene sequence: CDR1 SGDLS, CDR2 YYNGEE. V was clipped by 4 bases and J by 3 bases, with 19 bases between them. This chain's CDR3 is CASSLRGGDSKETQYF. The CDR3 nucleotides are TGTGCCAGCAGCCTGCGTGGGGGGGACAGTAAAGAGACCCAGTACTTC. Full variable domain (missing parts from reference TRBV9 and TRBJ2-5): DSGVTQTPKHLITATGQRVTLRCSPRSGDLSVYWYQQSLDQGLQFLIQYYNGEERAKGNILERFSAQQFPDLHSELNLSSLELGDSALYFCASSLRGGDSKETQYFGPGTRLLVL.

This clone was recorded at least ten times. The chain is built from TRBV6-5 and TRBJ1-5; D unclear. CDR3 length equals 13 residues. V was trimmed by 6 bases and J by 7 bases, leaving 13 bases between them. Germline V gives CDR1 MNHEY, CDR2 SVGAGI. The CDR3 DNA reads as TGTGCCAGCAGCCTATCTCCGATACAGCCCCAGCATTTT. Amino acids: CASSLSPIQPQHF.

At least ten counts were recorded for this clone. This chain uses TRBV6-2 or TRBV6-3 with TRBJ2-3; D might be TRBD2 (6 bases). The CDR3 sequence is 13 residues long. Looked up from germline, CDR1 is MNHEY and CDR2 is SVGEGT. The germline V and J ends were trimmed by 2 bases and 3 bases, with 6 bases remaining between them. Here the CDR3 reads CASSYGGTDTQYF. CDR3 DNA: TGTGCCAGCAGTTACGGAGGGACAGATACGCAGTATTTT.

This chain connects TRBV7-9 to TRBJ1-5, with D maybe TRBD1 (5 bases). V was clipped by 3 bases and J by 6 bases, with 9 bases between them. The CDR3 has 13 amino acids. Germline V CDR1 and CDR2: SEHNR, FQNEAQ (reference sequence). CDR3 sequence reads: CASSLGGTQPQHF. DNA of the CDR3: TGTGCCAGCAGCTTGGGGGGTACTCAGCCCCAGCATTTT.

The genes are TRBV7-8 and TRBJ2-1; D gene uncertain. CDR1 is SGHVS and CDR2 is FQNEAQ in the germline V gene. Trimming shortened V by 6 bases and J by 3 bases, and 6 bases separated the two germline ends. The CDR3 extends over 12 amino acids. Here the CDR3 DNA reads TGTGCCAGCAGTCTAATCTACAATGAGCAGTTCTTC. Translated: CASSLIYNEQFF.

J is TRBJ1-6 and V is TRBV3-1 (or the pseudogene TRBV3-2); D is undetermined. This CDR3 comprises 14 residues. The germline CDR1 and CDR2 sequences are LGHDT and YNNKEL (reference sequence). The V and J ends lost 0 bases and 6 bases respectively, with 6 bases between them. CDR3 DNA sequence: TGTGCCAGCAGCCAAGAGGGCCTTAATTCACCCCTCCACTTT. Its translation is CASSQEGLNSPLHF.

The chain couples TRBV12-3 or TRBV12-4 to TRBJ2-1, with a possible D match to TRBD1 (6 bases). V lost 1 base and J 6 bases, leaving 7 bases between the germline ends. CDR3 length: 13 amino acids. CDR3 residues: CASSLGRGNEQFF. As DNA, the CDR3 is TGTGCCAGCAGTTTAGGCAGGGGCAATGAGCAGTTCTTC.

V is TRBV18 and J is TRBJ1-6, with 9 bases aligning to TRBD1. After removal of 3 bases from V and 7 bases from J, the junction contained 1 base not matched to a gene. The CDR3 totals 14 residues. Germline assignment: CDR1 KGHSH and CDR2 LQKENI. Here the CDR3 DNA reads TGTGCCAGCTCACCGGACAGGGGAAATTCACCCCTCCACTTT. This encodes CASSPDRGNSPLHF.